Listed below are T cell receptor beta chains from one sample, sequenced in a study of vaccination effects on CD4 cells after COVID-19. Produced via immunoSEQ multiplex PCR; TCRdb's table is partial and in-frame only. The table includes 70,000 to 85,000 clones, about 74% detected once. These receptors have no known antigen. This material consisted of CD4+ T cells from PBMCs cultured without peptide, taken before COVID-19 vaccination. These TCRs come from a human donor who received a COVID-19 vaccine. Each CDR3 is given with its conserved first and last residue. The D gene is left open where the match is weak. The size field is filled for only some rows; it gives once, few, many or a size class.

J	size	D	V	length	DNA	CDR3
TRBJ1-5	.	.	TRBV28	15	TGTGCCAGCAGTTTATCCGGACATAACAATCAGCCCCAGCATTTT	CASSLSGHNNQPQHF
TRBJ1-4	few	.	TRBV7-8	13	TGTGCCAGCAGCTTCGGGCGGGGGGAAAAACTGTTTTTT	CASSFGRGEKLFF
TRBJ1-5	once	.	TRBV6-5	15	TGTGCCAGCAGTTACTCACGGGAAAGCAATCAGCCCCAGCATTTT	CASSYSRESNQPQHF
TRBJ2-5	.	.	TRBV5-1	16	TGCGCCAGCCTTAGAACTGCCGGCGCCTCCCGGGAGACCCAGTACTTC	CASLRTAGASRETQYF
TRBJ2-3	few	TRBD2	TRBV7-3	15	TGTGCCAGCAGCCCGGAGGGCGGGGGGCGTCCTCCGCAGTATTTT	CASSPEGGGRPPQYF
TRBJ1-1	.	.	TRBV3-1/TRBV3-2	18	TGTGCCAGCCTACCTACTCCGGCCCAGGGAAGTGTAGGCACTGAAGCTTTCTTT	CASLPTPAQGSVGTEAFF
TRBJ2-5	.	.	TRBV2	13	TGTGCCAGCAGTGAAAGAGGAGCGGGGACCCAGTACTTC	CASSERGAGTQYF
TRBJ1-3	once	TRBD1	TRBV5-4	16	TGTGCCAGCAGCGCCGGGACAGGACCCTCTGGAAACACCATATATTTT	CASSAGTGPSGNTIYF
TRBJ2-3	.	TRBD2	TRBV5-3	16	TGTGCCAGAAGCTTGGTCCAGCGGGGGTCCACAGATACGCAGTATTTT	CARSLVQRGSTDTQYF
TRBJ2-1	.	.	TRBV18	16	TGTGCCAGCTCACCGACTCTGGACAGCAGGGACAATGAGCAGTTCTTC	CASSPTLDSRDNEQFF